The clone carrying this T cell receptor beta chain has more than one count but fewer than ten. This specimen belongs to a study of T cells in Graves' hyperthyroidism and ophthalmopathy. Study-wide background: Peripheral blood collection took place at initial diagnosis, before any treatment.

Subjects aged 18 to 65 presented with newly diagnosed hyperthyroidism of less than 2 months' duration. It was 10 ml of fresh peripheral blood that supplied the PBMCs. This CDR3 spans 13 amino acids. Germline loops: CDR1 MNHNS, CDR2 SASEGT. V was clipped by 5 bases and J by 8 bases, with 15 bases between them. Using RNA transcripts as the source, TCR beta CDR3 regions were amplified. During a first-round RT-PCR of the TCR CDR3, the HTBI primer set was used. Each CDR3 protein is one row after TCRdb ran MiXCR on the multiplex PCR reads. This table holds about 580,000 distinct CDR3 sequences, approximately 15% found once.

This clonotype was obtained from a woman between 25 and 40 years old with Graves' hyperthyroidism that later progressed to Graves' ophthalmopathy. Specimen: blood. The gene calls are TRBV6-1 and TRBJ1-2; D unresolved. CDR3 in amino acids: CASSKLRYEGYTF. For the CDR3, the DNA is TGTGCCAGCAGTAAGCTCCGGTACGAAGGCTACACCTTC.